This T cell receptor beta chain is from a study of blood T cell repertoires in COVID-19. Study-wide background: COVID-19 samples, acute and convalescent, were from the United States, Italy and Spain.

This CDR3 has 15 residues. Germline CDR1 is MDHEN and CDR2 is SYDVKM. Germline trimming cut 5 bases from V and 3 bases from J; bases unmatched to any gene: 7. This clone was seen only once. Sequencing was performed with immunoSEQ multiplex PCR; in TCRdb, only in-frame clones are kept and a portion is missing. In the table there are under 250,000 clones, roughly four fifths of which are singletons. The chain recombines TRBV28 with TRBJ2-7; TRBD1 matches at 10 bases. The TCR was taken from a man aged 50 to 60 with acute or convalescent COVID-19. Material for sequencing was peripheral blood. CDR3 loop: CASSEAGQGIYEQYF. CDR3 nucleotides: TGTGCCAGCAGTGAGGCGGGACAGGGGATCTACGAGCAGTACTTC.